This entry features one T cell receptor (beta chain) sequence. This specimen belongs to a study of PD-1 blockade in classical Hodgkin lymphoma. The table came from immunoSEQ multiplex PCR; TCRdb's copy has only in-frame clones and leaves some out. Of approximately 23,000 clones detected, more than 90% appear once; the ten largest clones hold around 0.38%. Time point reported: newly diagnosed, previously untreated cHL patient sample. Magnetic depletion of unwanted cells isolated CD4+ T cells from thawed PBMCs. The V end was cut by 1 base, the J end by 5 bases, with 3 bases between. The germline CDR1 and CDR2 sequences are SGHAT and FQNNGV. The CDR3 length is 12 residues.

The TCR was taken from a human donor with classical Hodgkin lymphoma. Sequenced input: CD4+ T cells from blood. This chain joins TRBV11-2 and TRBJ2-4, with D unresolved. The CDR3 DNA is TGTGCCAGCAGCTTAGGGGAAAACATTCAGTACTTC. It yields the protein CASSLGENIQYF.